This T cell receptor beta chain was retrieved from a study of T cells in Graves' hyperthyroidism and ophthalmopathy. With regard to this clonotype: Its antigen is not known.

Hyperthyroidism patients were newly diagnosed, had disease duration under 2 months, and were aged 18 to 65 years. Orbital computed tomography, thyroid ultrasound, serum thyroxine and TRAb, and clinical symptoms together informed the diagnoses. General study points: With a median lead of approximately 6.4 months before onset, the model predicted ophthalmopathy.

Amplification targeted TCR beta CDR3 regions from RNA transcripts. The HTBI set primed first-round TCR CDR3 RT-PCR. Each CDR3 protein gets one entry after TCRdb re-called the multiplex PCR reads with MiXCR. The profile shows 700,000 to 950,000 distinct CDR3 sequences, 35% of them singletons. Trimming took off 7 bases at V and 8 bases at J, with 5 bases between the two ends. This CDR3 spans 10 amino acids. CDR1 and CDR2 (germline): KGHDR, SFDVKD. What was sequenced was blood. The rearrangement uses TRBV24-1 and TRBJ1-5, with no clear D. The receptor's source is a woman aged 40 to 55 with Graves' hyperthyroidism. The CDR3 spells CATSFEPQHF. CDR3 DNA sequence: TGTGCCACCAGCTTCGAGCCCCAGCATTTT.